This record covers a single T cell receptor (beta chain). What it recognizes is unknown. This sample was taken from a study of T cell responses to AZD1222 COVID-19 vaccine. Overall study results and limits: The CD4 TCRs associated with vaccination extended across spike and predominated at 160-218 and 743-854. Researchers took repertoire samples only after the peak T cell response had come. Of the AZD1222 recipients, only five to seven were seropositive at baseline. White British donors predominated, females outnumbered males, and clonal diversity was possibly underestimated.

Produced via immunoSEQ multiplex PCR; TCRdb's table is partial and in-frame only. Among more than 140,000 clones listed, around 88% were seen once. V shed 2 bases and J shed 4 bases, with 8 bases lying between them. The CDR3 totals 14 residues. Looked up from germline, CDR1 is SGHTA and CDR2 is FQGNSA. This sequence was found in an adult in good health. The rearrangement links TRBV7-2 to TRBJ1-4; the D gene is possibly TRBD1 (6 bases). Specimen: peripheral blood, collected on day 0 of MenACWY control vaccination. The CDR3 DNA follows: TGTGCCAGCAGCTTACAGGGGCGTAATGAAAAACTGTTTTTT. Translation: CASSLQGRNEKLFF.